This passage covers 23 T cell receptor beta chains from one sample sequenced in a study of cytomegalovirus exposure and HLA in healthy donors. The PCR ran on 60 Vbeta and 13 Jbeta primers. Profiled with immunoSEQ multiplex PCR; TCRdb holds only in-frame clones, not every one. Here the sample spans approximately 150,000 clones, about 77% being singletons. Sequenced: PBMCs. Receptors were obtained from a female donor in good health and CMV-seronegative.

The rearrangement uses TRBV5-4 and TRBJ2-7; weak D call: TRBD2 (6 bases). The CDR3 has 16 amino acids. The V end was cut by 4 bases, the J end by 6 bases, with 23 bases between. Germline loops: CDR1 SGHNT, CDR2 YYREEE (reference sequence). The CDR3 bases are TGTGCCAGCAGCAAGAATCGGATCGGAGGGTTGGGCGAGCAGTACTTC. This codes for CASSKNRIGGLGEQYF.

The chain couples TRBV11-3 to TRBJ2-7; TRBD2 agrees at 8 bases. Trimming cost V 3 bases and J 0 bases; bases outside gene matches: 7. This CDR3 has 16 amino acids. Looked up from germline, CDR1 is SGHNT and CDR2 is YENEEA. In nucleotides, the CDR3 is TGTGCCAGCAGCTTGGGAAGCGGGAGCTTCTCCTACGAGCAGTACTTC. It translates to CASSLGSGSFSYEQYF.

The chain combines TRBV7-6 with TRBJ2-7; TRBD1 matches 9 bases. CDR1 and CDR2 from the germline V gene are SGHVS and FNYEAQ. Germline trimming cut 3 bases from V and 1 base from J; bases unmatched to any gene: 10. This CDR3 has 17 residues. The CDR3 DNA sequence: TGTGCCAGCAGCTTGGGGACAGGGAGATTTCAGTCCTACGAGCAGTACTTC. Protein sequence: CASSLGTGRFQSYEQYF. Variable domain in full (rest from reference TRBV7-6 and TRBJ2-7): GAGVSQSPRYKVTKRGQDVALRCDPISGHVSLYWYRQALGQGPEFLTYFNYEAQQDKSGLPNDRFSAERPEGSISTLTIQRTEQRDSAMYRCASSLGTGRFQSYEQYFGPGTRLTVT.

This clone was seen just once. This CDR3 reads CASSPKTGGFNYGYTF. The CDR3 DNA reads TGTGCCAGCAGTCCTAAGACAGGGGGTTTTAACTATGGCTACACCTTC. This sequence joins TRBV27 and TRBJ1-2, with 9 bases identical to TRBD1. This CDR3 has 16 amino acids. Germline loops: CDR1 MNHEY, CDR2 SMNVEV (reference sequence). J gave up 1 base and V 5 bases, and 8 bases lay outside the gene matches.

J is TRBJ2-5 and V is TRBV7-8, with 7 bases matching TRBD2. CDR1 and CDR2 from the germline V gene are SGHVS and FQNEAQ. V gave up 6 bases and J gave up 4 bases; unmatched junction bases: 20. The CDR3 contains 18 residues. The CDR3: CASSPTWTRGVYRETQYF. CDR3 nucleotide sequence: TGTGCCAGCAGTCCCACGTGGACCCGGGGGGTGTATAGAGAGACCCAGTACTTC.

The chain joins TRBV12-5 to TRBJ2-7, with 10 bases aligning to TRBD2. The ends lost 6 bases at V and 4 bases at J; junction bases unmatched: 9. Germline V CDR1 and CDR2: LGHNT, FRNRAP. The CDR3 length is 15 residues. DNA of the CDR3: TGTGCTAGTGGCCAAGGACTAGCGGTAGTTTACGAGCAGTACTTC. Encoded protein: CASGQGLAVVYEQYF. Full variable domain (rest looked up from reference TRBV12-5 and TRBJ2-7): DARVTQTPRHKVTEMGQEVTMRCQPILGHNTVFWYRQTMMQGLELLAYFRNRAPLDDSGMPKDRFSAEMPDATLATLKIQPSEPRDSAVYFCASGQGLAVVYEQYFGPGTRLTVT.

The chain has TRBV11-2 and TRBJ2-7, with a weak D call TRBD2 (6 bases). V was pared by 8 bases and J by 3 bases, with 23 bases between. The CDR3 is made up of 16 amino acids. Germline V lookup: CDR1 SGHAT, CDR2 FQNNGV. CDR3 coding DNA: TGTGCCAGCGGGATCAGCCTTGAGGCGGGATTCTACGAGCAGTACTTC. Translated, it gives CASGISLEAGFYEQYF.

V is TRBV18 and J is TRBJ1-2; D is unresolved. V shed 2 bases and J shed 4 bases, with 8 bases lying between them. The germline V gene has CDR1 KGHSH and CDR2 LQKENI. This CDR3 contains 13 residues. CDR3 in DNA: TGTGCCAGCTCACCAGGCGCGGGCTATGGCTACACCTTC. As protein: CASSPGAGYGYTF.

CDR3: CASSPPHQGGGQPQHF. CDR3 nucleotides: TGTGCCAGCTCACCACCCCATCAGGGAGGAGGTCAGCCCCAGCATTTT. This chain links TRBV18 with TRBJ1-5; D might be TRBD1 (5 bases). The CDR3 loop spans 16 amino acids. Germline-derived CDR1 and CDR2 are KGHSH and LQKENI. Trimming shortened V by 0 bases and J by 6 bases, and 15 bases separated the two germline ends.

The CDR3 is CASSLGWTQGGNQPQHF. The DNA for the CDR3 is TGTGCCAGCAGCTTAGGGTGGACACAGGGAGGCAATCAGCCCCAGCATTTT. The genes are TRBV7-8 and TRBJ1-5, with D possibly being TRBD1 (6 bases). The CDR3 length is 17 residues. Looked up from germline, CDR1 is SGHVS and CDR2 is FQNEAQ. The V end was cut by 1 base, the J end by 2 bases, with 15 bases between.

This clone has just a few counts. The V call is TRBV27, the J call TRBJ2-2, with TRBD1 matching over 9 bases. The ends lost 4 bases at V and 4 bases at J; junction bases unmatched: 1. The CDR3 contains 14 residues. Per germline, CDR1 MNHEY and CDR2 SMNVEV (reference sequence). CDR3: CASSWDRATGELFF. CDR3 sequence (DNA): TGTGCCAGCAGTTGGGACAGGGCCACCGGGGAGCTGTTTTTT.

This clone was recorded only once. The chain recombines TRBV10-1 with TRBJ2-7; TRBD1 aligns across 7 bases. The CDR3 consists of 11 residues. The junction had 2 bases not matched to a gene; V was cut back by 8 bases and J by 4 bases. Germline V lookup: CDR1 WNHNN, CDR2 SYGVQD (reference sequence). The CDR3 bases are TGCGCCAGCGGGGACAGTTACGAGCAGTACTTC. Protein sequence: CASGDSYEQYF.

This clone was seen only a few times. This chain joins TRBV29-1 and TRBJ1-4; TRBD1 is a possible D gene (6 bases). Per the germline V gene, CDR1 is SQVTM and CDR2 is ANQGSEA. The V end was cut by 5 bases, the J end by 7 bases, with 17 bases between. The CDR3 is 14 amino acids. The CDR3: CSVLPGGAGEKLFF. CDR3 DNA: TGCAGCGTTCTGCCGGGGGGCGCGGGTGAAAAACTGTTTTTT. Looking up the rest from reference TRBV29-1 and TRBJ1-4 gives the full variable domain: SAVISQKPSRDICQRGTSLTIQCQVDSQVTMMFWYRQQPGQSLTLIATANQGSEATYESGFVIDKFPISRPNLTFSTLTVSNMSPEDSSIYLCSVLPGGAGEKLFFGSGTQLSVL.

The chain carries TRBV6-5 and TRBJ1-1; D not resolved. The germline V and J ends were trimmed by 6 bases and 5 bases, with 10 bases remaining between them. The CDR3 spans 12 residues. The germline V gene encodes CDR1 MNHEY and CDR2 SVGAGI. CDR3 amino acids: CASRTTLTEAFF. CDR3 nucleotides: TGTGCCAGCAGGACGACTTTGACTGAAGCTTTCTTT.

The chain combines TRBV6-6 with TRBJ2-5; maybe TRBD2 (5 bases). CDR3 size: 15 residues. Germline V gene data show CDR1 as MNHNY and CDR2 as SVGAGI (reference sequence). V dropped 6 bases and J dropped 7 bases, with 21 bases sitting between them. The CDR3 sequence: CASSRGLEVPLTQYF. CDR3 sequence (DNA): TGTGCCAGCAGCCGAGGACTTGAGGTGCCTTTGACCCAGTACTTC.

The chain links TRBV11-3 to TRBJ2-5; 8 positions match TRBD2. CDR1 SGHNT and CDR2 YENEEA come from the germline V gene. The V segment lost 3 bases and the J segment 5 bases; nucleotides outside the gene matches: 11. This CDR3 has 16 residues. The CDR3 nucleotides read TGTGCCAGCAGCTTTAACAGCGGGAGCTTTAGGGAGACCCAGTACTTC. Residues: CASSFNSGSFRETQYF.

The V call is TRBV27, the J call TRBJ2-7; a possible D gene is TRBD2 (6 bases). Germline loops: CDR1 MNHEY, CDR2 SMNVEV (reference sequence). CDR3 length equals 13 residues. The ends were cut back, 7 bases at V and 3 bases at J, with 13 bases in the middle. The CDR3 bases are TGTGCCAGCACCGGCGGGACTTACTACGAGCAGTACTTC. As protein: CASTGGTYYEQYF.

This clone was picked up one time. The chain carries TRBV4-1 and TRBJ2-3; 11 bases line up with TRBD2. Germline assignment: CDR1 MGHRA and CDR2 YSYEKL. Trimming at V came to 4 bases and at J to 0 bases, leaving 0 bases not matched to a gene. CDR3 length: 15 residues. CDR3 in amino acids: CASSRTSGSTDTQYF. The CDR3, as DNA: TGCGCCAGCAGCCGGACTAGCGGGAGCACAGATACGCAGTATTTT.

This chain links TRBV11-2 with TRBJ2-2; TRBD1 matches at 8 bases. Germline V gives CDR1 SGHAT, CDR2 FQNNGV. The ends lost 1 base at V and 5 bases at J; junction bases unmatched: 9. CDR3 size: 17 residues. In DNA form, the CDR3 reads TGTGCCAGCAGCTTAGCCCCAGGGGGACAGGAGACCGGGGAGCTGTTTTTT. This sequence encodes CASSLAPGGQETGELFF.

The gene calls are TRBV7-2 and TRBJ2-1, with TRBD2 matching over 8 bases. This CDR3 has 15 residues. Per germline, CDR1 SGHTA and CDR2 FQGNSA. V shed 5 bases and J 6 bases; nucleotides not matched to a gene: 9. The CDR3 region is CASSPYGGGRNEQFF. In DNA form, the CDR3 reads TGTGCCAGCAGCCCCTACGGGGGGGGACGCAATGAGCAGTTCTTC. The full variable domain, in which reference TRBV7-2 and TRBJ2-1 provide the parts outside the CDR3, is GAGVSQSPSNKVTEKGKDVELRCDPISGHTALYWYRQSLGQGLEFLIYFQGNSAPDKSGLPSDRFSAERTGGSVSTLTIQRTQQEDSAVYLCASSPYGGGRNEQFFGPGTRLTVL.

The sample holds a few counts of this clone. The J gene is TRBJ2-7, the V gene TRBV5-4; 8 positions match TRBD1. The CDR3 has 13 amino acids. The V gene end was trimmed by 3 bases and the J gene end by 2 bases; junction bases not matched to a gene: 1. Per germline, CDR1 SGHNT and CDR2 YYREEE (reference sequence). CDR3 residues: CASSWGQAYEQYF. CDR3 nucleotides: TGTGCCAGCAGCTGGGGACAGGCCTACGAGCAGTACTTC.

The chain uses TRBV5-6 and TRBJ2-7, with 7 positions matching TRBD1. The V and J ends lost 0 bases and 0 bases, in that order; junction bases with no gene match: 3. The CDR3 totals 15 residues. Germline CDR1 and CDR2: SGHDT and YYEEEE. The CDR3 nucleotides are TGTGCCAGCAGCTTGGGACAGGGCAGCTCCTACGAGCAGTACTTC. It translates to CASSLGQGSSYEQYF.

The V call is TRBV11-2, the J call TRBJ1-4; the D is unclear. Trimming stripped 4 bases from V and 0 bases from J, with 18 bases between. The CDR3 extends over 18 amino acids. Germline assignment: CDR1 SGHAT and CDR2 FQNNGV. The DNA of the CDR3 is TGTGCCAGCAGCTCCCTACCCCCCGGGAGTGCAACTAATGAAAAACTGTTTTTT. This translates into CASSSLPPGSATNEKLFF.